The 26 T cell receptor beta chains below all came from one sample that was sequenced in a study of blood T cells in healthy people across ages. Combining a sample-barcoded 5' primer with a J-beta primer mix, a second PCR ran for roughly 7 to 11 cycles. A single record per CDR3 protein comes from TCRdb applying MiXCR to the 5' RACE reads. The sample shows 700,000 to 850,000 distinct CDR3 sequences, 35% to 40% of them seen only once. Material for sequencing was blood. These receptors were taken from a man between 18 and 35 years old in good health.

The sample holds many counts of this clonotype. This chain links TRBV6-6 with TRBJ2-1, with 8 bases identical to TRBD1. CDR1 and CDR2 from the germline V gene are MNHNY and SVGAGI (reference sequence). Trimming cost V 0 bases and J 8 bases; bases outside gene matches: 9. This CDR3 is 16 amino acids long. DNA for the CDR3: TGTGCCAGCAGTTACTCGGACAGGGTCATTGGGGATGAGCAGTTCTTC. It translates to CASSYSDRVIGDEQFF.

This clonotype was picked up a small number of times. The genes are TRBV10-3 and TRBJ1-4; the D is unclear. Germline CDR1 reads ENHRY; CDR2 reads SYGVKD. The CDR3 has 12 amino acids. Trimming pared 0 bases from V and 6 bases from J, leaving 2 bases between. CDR3: CAISESYEKLFF. The DNA for the CDR3 is TGTGCCATCAGTGAGTCGTATGAAAAACTGTTTTTT.

The chain links TRBV7-9 to TRBJ2-7; TRBD2 aligns across 7 bases. This CDR3 region has 13 residues. J was trimmed by 5 bases and V by 1 base; bases with no gene match: 2. Germline lookup yields CDR1 SEHNR and CDR2 FQNEAQ (reference sequence). The CDR3 protein is CASSLDTSDEQYF. The CDR3 nucleotides are TGTGCCAGCAGCTTAGATACTAGCGACGAGCAGTACTTC.

The chain has TRBV14 and TRBJ2-7, with D perhaps TRBD1 (6 bases). Trimming stripped 4 bases from V and 3 bases from J, with 19 bases between. This CDR3 is built from 16 residues. Germline loops: CDR1 SGHDN, CDR2 FVKESK. The CDR3 DNA reads as TGTGCCAGCAGCCCGTACAGGGAGAAGAAGCACTACGAGCAGTACTTC. This codes for CASSPYREKKHYEQYF.

The CDR3 sequence is CASRGDRQIMETQYF. The CDR3 nucleotides read TGTGCCAGCAGGGGAGACCGGCAAATAATGGAGACCCAGTACTTC. The chain is built from TRBV6-2 or TRBV6-3 and TRBJ2-5; D possibly corresponds to TRBD2 (5 bases). This CDR3 comprises 15 residues. The V end was cut by 6 bases, the J end by 5 bases, with 19 bases between. Germline assignment: CDR1 MNHEY and CDR2 SVGEGT.

This rearrangement joins TRBV14 to TRBJ2-7; no clear D gene. V lost 4 bases to trimming and J lost 0 bases, with 19 bases between them. The germline V gene has CDR1 SGHDN and CDR2 FVKESK. This CDR3 has 17 amino acids. The CDR3 region has the DNA TGTGCCAGCAGCCGAGCAAGACTGAGTATGAGCTCCTACGAGCAGTACTTC. It translates to CASSRARLSMSSYEQYF. Full variable domain (outside the CDR3, taken from reference TRBV14 and TRBJ2-7): EAGVTQFPSHSVIEKGQTVTLRCDPISGHDNLYWYRRVMGKEIKFLLHFVKESKQDESGMPNNRFLAERTGGTYSTLKVQPAELEDSGVYFCASSRARLSMSSYEQYFGPGTRLTVT.

This clonotype has only a few counts. The chain uses TRBV10-3 and TRBJ1-1; tentative D call: TRBD1 (5 bases). This CDR3 is 15 amino acids long. The V gene's germline CDR1 is ENHRY and CDR2 SYGVKD. Trimming stripped 3 bases from V and 3 bases from J, with 14 bases between. This chain's CDR3 is CAISERGGMDTEAFF. CDR3 DNA sequence: TGTGCCATCAGTGAAAGGGGAGGAATGGACACTGAAGCTTTCTTT.

A few counts support this clonotype. The chain carries TRBV7-9 and TRBJ1-1; D possibly corresponds to TRBD1 (5 bases). Germline assignment: CDR1 SEHNR and CDR2 FQNEAQ (reference sequence). V was cut by 1 base and J by 9 bases, with 9 bases left in between. This CDR3 region has 12 residues. The CDR3 loop reads CASSLGRGKAFF. For the CDR3, the DNA is TGTGCCAGCAGCTTAGGGCGGGGCAAAGCTTTCTTT.

This clonotype has a handful of counts. The chain combines TRBV6-5 with TRBJ2-5; TRBD2 is a possible D gene (7 bases). Trimming removed 2 bases at V and 10 bases at J, with 8 bases between. CDR1 MNHEY and CDR2 SVGAGI come from the germline V gene. The CDR3 loop spans 11 amino acids. The DNA for the CDR3 is TGTGCCAGCAGTTACAGGGGGGGCCAGTACTTC. This gives the protein CASSYRGGQYF.

V is TRBV6-5 and J is TRBJ2-5; 8 bases map to TRBD2. J was trimmed by 5 bases and V by 0 bases; bases with no gene match: 2. This CDR3 spans 14 amino acids. Germline-derived CDR1 and CDR2 are MNHEY and SVGAGI. The CDR3 coding sequence is TGTGCCAGCAGTTACTCTAGCGGGGTGGAGACCCAGTACTTC. This translates into CASSYSSGVETQYF.

The chain joins TRBV20-1 to TRBJ1-1; D not certain. The CDR3 spans 13 residues. V was cut by 5 bases and J by 6 bases, with 16 bases left in between. The germline V gene encodes CDR1 DFQATT and CDR2 SNEGSKA (reference sequence). The CDR3 bases are TGCAGTGCTCAGCGTCAGATTAGTGCTGAAGCTTTCTTT. This codes for CSAQRQISAEAFF.

This clonotype has just a few counts. J is TRBJ1-4 and V is TRBV5-1; D is uncertain. CDR3 size: 17 residues. Germline V gene lookup returns CDR1 SGHRS and CDR2 YFSETQ. Trimming pared 6 bases from V and 3 bases from J, leaving 21 bases between. DNA of the CDR3: TGCGCCAGCAAACTTGGCCGGCGTAGCTCTGCTAATGAAAAACTGTTTTTT. Protein product: CASKLGRRSSANEKLFF.

This clonotype was seen once. Given a much more abundant clone one base away, this may be a read error. The chain combines TRBV5-5 with TRBJ2-4, with a weak D call TRBD1 (7 bases). With the DNA end fitting TRBJ2-7 better, the J assignment may be wrong. Germline assignment: CDR1 SGHKS and CDR2 YYEKEE (reference sequence). The CDR3 totals 19 residues. CDR3 nucleotides: TGTGCCAGCAGCTTGTGGGGGGACAGTTTCTCGGGCTCTCTCTACGAGCAGTACTTC. Protein sequence: CASSLWGDSFSGSLYEQYF.

This chain links TRBV2 with TRBJ2-3; TRBD1 agrees at 8 bases. Germline V gives CDR1 SNHLY, CDR2 FYNNEI. The V segment lost 6 bases and the J segment 2 bases; nucleotides outside the gene matches: 7. This CDR3 region has 15 residues. This CDR3 reads CASSRQGKITDTQYF. The CDR3 nucleotides read TGTGCCAGCAGCCGACAGGGGAAAATCACAGATACGCAGTATTTT.

V gene TRBV20-1 combines with J gene TRBJ1-4, with 7 bases identical to TRBD1. Trimming cost V 6 bases and J 0 bases; bases outside gene matches: 4. CDR1 and CDR2 (germline): DFQATT, SNEGSKA (reference sequence). This CDR3 is built from 14 residues. The CDR3 loop reads CSATGTATNEKLFF. CDR3 DNA: TGCAGTGCGACAGGGACGGCAACTAATGAAAAACTGTTTTTT.

The chain has TRBV5-1 and TRBJ1-2; D is unresolved. Trimming shortened V by 3 bases and J by 3 bases, and 12 bases separated the two germline ends. The V gene's germline CDR1 is SGHRS and CDR2 YFSETQ. The CDR3 has 14 residues. The CDR3 DNA is TGCGCCAGCAGCTACATTGGCCAGGACTATGGCTACACCTTC. This translates into CASSYIGQDYGYTF.

The CDR3 protein is CSAASLAGGFNEQFF. CDR3 coding DNA: TGCAGTGCTGCCTCACTAGCGGGAGGGTTCAATGAGCAGTTCTTC. The V call is TRBV20-1, the J call TRBJ2-1; 13 positions match TRBD2. V shed 5 bases, J shed 6 bases, and the junction held 7 bases outside the gene matches. The germline V gene has CDR1 DFQATT and CDR2 SNEGSKA (reference sequence). This CDR3 spans 15 amino acids.

The chain combines TRBV2 with TRBJ2-7, with D perhaps matching TRBD2 (5 bases). The ends were cut back, 6 bases at V and 7 bases at J, with 7 bases in the middle. Germline loops: CDR1 SNHLY, CDR2 FYNNEI. The CDR3 consists of 10 residues. CDR3 amino acids: CASREDEQYF. CDR3 coding DNA: TGTGCCAGCAGGGAGGATGAGCAGTACTTC. Combining the CDR3 with reference TRBV2 and TRBJ2-7 gives the whole variable domain EPEVTQTPSHQVTQMGQEVILRCVPISNHLYFYWYRQILGQKVEFLVSFYNNEISEKSEIFDDQFSVERPDGSNFTLKIRSTKLEDSAMYFCASREDEQYFGPGTRLTVT.

In its sample, this clonotype was seen a few times. The V gene is TRBV9, the J gene TRBJ2-1, with 9 nucleotides matching TRBD2. Unmatched junction bases numbered 4, after V lost 3 bases and J lost 0 bases. Germline V CDR1 and CDR2: SGDLS, YYNGEE. The CDR3 runs to 16 residues. As DNA, the CDR3 is TGTGCCAGCAGCGCCCTGACTAGCGGCTCCTACAATGAGCAGTTCTTC. Protein sequence: CASSALTSGSYNEQFF.

The rearrangement links TRBV11-2 to TRBJ1-6; D is unresolved. Germline V lookup: CDR1 SGHAT, CDR2 FQNNGV. V was clipped by 5 bases and J by 8 bases, with 16 bases between them. CDR3 size: 15 residues. This CDR3 reads CASSQETPLYSPLHF. The CDR3 DNA sequence: TGTGCCAGCAGCCAGGAAACACCTCTGTATTCACCCCTCCACTTT.

This chain connects TRBV5-1 to TRBJ2-3; 7 bases fit TRBD1. V trimming: 0 bases; J trimming: 0 bases; junction bases outside the gene matches: 7. Germline V gene data show CDR1 as SGHRS and CDR2 as YFSETQ. The CDR3 covers 17 residues. CDR3 sequence reads: CASSLATGVVSTDTQYF. CDR3 bases: TGCGCCAGCAGCTTGGCCACAGGGGTGGTGAGCACAGATACGCAGTATTTT.

This clonotype came up a few times. This sequence joins TRBV20-1 and TRBJ1-1; possible D gene TRBD1, 6 bases. Trimming cost V 4 bases and J 6 bases, with 15 bases left between them. From germline, CDR1 is DFQATT and CDR2 SNEGSKA (reference sequence). The CDR3 is made up of 13 amino acids. CDR3 sequence (DNA): TGCAGTGCTACTCCAGGGGTAAACCCTGAAGCTTTCTTT. Its translation is CSATPGVNPEAFF.

This clonotype was detected ten times or more. J is TRBJ2-1 and V is TRBV20-1; 7 bases align to TRBD2. This CDR3 contains 13 residues. The V segment lost 3 bases and the J segment 7 bases; nucleotides outside the gene matches: 6. Germline lookup yields CDR1 DFQATT and CDR2 SNEGSKA (reference sequence). CDR3 nucleotides: TGCAGTGCTAGCGGGGGGTTTTGGAATGAGCAGTTCTTC. Protein sequence: CSASGGFWNEQFF.

The chain carries TRBV15 and TRBJ2-1; the match to TRBD2 covers 7 bases. CDR1 LNHNV and CDR2 YYDKDF come from the germline V gene (reference sequence). The CDR3 contains 20 residues. V dropped 4 bases and J dropped 7; count of bases not matched to a gene: 25. The CDR3 loop is CATSTDGPGLTELVGNEQFF. The CDR3 DNA reads as TGTGCCACCAGCACAGACGGCCCGGGACTAACGGAGTTGGTGGGGAATGAGCAGTTCTTC.

This clonotype was found a few times. J is TRBJ2-3 and V is TRBV12-3 or TRBV12-4; D is possibly TRBD2 (6 bases). V lost 3 bases to trimming and J lost 2 bases, with 9 bases between them. The CDR3 runs to 14 residues. As DNA, the CDR3 is TGTGCCAGCAGTTTTGGGACTCACACAGATACGCAGTATTTT. Its translation is CASSFGTHTDTQYF.

In this sample, this clonotype turned up a few times. The rearrangement joins TRBV20-1 to TRBJ2-7, with 10 bases lining up with TRBD1. This CDR3 has 17 residues. Trimming removed 5 bases from V and 2 bases from J; junction bases left unmatched: 15. CDR1 is DFQATT, CDR2 SNEGSKA, per germline (reference sequence). DNA of the CDR3: TGCAGTGCTGTACCGGGACAGGGGCTAGTTAGGCCCTACGAGCAGTACTTC. As protein: CSAVPGQGLVRPYEQYF.